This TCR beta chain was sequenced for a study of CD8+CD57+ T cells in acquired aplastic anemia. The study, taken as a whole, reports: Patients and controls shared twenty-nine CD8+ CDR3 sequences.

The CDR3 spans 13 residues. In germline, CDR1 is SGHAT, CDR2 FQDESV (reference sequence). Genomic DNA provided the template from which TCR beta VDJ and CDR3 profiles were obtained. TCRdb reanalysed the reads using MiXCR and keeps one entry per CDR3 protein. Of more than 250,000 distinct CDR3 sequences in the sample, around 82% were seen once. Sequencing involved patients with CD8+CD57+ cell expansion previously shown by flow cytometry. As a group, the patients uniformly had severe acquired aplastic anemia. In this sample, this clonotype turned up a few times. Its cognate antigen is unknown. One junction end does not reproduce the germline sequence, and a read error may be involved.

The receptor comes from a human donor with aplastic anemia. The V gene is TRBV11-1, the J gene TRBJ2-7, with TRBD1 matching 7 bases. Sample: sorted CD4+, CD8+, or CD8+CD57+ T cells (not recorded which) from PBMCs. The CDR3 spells CASSHTGAYEQYF. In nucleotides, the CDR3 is TGCGCCAGCAGCCATACAGGGGCCTACGAGCAGTACTTC.